This entry lists 9 T cell receptor beta chains sequenced from one sample in a study of T cells in Graves' hyperthyroidism and ophthalmopathy. Amplified regions were TCR beta CDR3 sequences from RNA transcripts. The HTBI primer set was used in a first-round RT-PCR of the TCR CDR3. MiXCR was run by TCRdb on the multiplex PCR reads, yielding one entry per CDR3 protein. The sample lists around 500,000 distinct CDR3 sequences; around 14% were seen once. Source material: blood. These receptors all stem from a woman under 30 with Graves' hyperthyroidism.

The J gene is TRBJ1-2, the V gene TRBV20-1, with D possibly matching TRBD1 (5 bases). CDR1 and CDR2 from the germline V gene are DFQATT and SNEGSKA (reference sequence). CDR3 length: 13 amino acids. Trimming cost V 5 bases and J 6 bases, with 16 bases left between them. The CDR3 nucleotides are TGCAGTGCTGGGACCGCGGACGGACATGGCTACACCTTC. Translation gives CSAGTADGHGYTF.

The genes are TRBV7-2 and TRBJ1-3; 8 positions match TRBD1. The J segment lost 4 bases and the V segment lost 2 bases, leaving 1 base of the junction unmatched. This CDR3 comprises 14 residues. Per germline, CDR1 SGHTA and CDR2 FQGNSA. CDR3 DNA sequence: TGTGCCAGCAGCTTATGGACAGGGGGAAACACCATATATTTT. Translating gives CASSLWTGGNTIYF.

V is TRBV20-1 and J is TRBJ1-2; D remains ambiguous. Germline V CDR1 and CDR2: DFQATT, SNEGSKA (reference sequence). The CDR3 runs 13 residues. V was cut by 6 bases and J by 2 bases, with 13 bases left in between. The CDR3 sequence: CSAIGLTNYGYTF. CDR3 in DNA: TGCAGTGCCATAGGCCTTACCAACTATGGCTACACCTTC.

The table lists this clonotype with many counts. The chain is built from TRBV11-2 and TRBJ2-4; 12 nucleotides line up with TRBD2. The CDR3 is 20 residues long. V lost 1 base and J lost 3; bases outside the gene matches: 13. Germline V gene lookup returns CDR1 SGHAT and CDR2 FQNNGV. The CDR3 loop reads CASSLVRASGRAEGKNIQYF. The CDR3 DNA sequence: TGTGCCAGCAGCTTAGTACGGGCTAGCGGGAGGGCCGAAGGCAAAAACATTCAGTACTTC.

This clonotype was observed many times. The chain uses TRBV12-3 or TRBV12-4 and TRBJ1-4; perhaps TRBD1 as D (5 bases). The CDR3 extends over 15 amino acids. Trimming shortened V by 5 bases and J by 4 bases, and 14 bases separated the two germline ends. CDR3 sequence reads: CASSPLTGLNEKLFF. The CDR3 nucleotides read TGTGCCAGCAGTCCCCTCACAGGTCTTAATGAAAAACTGTTTTTT.

This clonotype was observed at least ten times. The CDR3 DNA follows: TGTGCCAGCAGCTTAGTGGCGGGAGGGTCGGGGTACAATGAGCAGTTCTTC. It encodes CASSLVAGGSGYNEQFF. The V and J genes are TRBV7-8 and TRBJ2-1; 9 bases line up with TRBD2. Germline V gene lookup returns CDR1 SGHVS and CDR2 FQNEAQ. V was pared by 1 base and J by 4 bases, with 8 bases of the junction left unmatched. The CDR3 consists of 17 residues.

Remarks on this clonotype: This may come from a read error, since a much larger clone is one base off. The gene calls are TRBV4-1 and TRBJ1-1; the D gene is possibly TRBD1 (5 bases). Germline values: CDR1 MGHRA, CDR2 YSYEKL. The CDR3 totals 17 residues. CDR3 in amino acids: CTSSQRPQGYLNTEAFF. As DNA, the CDR3 is TGCACCAGCAGCCAACGCCCCCAGGGCTATTTGAACACTGAAGCTTTCTTT.

This clonotype was counted at least ten times. The genes are TRBV7-9 and TRBJ2-7, with TRBD2 as a possible D gene (5 bases). The V end lost 7 bases, the J end lost 2 bases, and 15 bases lay between the germline ends. CDR3 length: 14 residues. Germline values: CDR1 SEHNR, CDR2 FQNEAQ (reference sequence). The CDR3 DNA reads TGTGCCAGCAACCAAGGAGGTTTCGCCTACGAGCAGTACGTC. Protein product: CASNQGGFAYEQYV.

This clonotype was seen repeatedly, ten times or more. The chain uses TRBV18 and TRBJ2-7; no reliable D call. Germline V gene sequence: CDR1 KGHSH, CDR2 LQKENI. The CDR3 contains 14 residues. Trimming took off 2 bases at V and 5 bases at J, with 13 bases between the two ends. This chain's CDR3 is CASSPSRREDEQYV. For the CDR3, the DNA is TGTGCCAGCTCACCATCCCGCCGCGAGGACGAGCAGTACGTC.